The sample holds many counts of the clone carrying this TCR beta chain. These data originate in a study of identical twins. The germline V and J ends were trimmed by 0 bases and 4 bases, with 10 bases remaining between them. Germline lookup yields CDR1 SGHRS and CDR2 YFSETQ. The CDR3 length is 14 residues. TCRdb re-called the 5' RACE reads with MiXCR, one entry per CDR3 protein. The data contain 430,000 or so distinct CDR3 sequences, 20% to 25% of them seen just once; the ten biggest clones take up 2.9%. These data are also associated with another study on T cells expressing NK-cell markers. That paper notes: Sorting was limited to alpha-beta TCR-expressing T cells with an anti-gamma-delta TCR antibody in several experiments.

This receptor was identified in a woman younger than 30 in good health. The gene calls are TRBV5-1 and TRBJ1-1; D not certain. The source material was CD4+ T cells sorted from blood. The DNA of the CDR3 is TGCGCCAGCAGCTTGGTAGGAGGCGCCACTGAAGCTTTCTTT. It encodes CASSLVGGATEAFF.